These T cell receptor beta chains were read from a single sample in a study of monozygotic twins with inflammatory bowel disease. TCRdb derives one entry per CDR3 protein from the 5' RACE reads, leaving out DNA. The sample holds more than 300,000 distinct CDR3 sequences. Material: blood. These receptors were collected from a human donor with ulcerative colitis or Crohn's disease, or a healthy co-twin of an affected twin (not recorded which). The CDR3 runs from the conserved cysteine through the conserved F or W.

v_gene	j_gene	CDR3aa
TRBV3-1	TRBJ2-7	CASSQDLGLAGNYEQYF
TRBV6-2/TRBV6-3	TRBJ2-2	CASSYLPALNTGELFF
TRBV27	TRBJ2-5	CASSADWFRETQYF
TRBV5-1	TRBJ1-1	CASSWTAGMAEAFF
TRBV11-1	TRBJ2-1	CASSSEFGQGGKGSYNEQFF
TRBV6-5	TRBJ2-1	CASTYGTPGYNEQFF
TRBV18	TRBJ1-3	CASSPPTRNTIYF
TRBV4-3	TRBJ2-1	CASSLVEGYSYNEQFF
TRBV20-1	TRBJ2-6	CSAPGTGGSGANVLTF
TRBV20-1	TRBJ2-7	CSAKAANEQYF
TRBV5-1	TRBJ1-1	CASSKRIGASGNTEAFF
TRBV12-3/TRBV12-4	TRBJ2-5	CASSYPFSETQYF